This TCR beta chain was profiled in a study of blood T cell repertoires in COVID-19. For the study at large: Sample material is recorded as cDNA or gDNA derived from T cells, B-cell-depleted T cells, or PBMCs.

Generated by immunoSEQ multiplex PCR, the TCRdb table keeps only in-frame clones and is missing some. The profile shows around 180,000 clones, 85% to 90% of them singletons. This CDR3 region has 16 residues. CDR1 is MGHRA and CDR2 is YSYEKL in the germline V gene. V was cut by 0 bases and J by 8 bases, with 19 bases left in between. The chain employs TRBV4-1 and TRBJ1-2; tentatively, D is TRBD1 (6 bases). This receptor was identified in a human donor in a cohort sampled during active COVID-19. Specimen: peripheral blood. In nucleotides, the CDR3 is TGCGCCAGCAGCCAAGAATCTGGCAGGGGCTGGGGCGGCTACACCTTC. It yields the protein CASSQESGRGWGGYTF.